The sequence of this T cell receptor (beta chain) was determined in a study of blood T cells in healthy people across ages. Combining a sample-barcoded 5' primer with a J-beta primer mix, a second PCR ran for about 7 to 11 cycles. TCRdb recomputed calls from the 5' RACE reads with MiXCR, one row per CDR3 protein. The sample consists of roughly 2 million distinct CDR3 sequences, roughly 52% of them appearing once. The sample comprised blood. The source is a woman in her thirties or forties in good health.

The CDR3 coding sequence is TGTGCCAGCAGGCCACCCGAGGGGGCTGGGGCCAACGTCCTGACTTTC. Translation: CASRPPEGAGANVLTF. The chain is built from TRBV28 and TRBJ2-6; possibly TRBD1 for D (6 bases). The CDR3 length is 16 residues. V was pared by 6 bases and J by 2 bases, with 14 bases between. CDR1 and CDR2 (germline): MDHEN, SYDVKM.